These T cell receptor beta chains were read from a single sample in a study of CXCR3-negative and CXCR3-positive naive CD8 T cells. TCRdb reprocessed the 5' RACE reads and reports one entry per CDR3 protein, with no DNA. The sample totals under 75,000 distinct CDR3 sequences. Sequencing was carried out using naive CXCR3- CD8+ T cells from blood. The receptors shown here come from a human donor in good health. Some clones in this sample may be carry-over from other donors' samples. The CDR3 runs from the conserved cysteine through the conserved F or W. The size entry is marked missing in some rows and otherwise reads once, few, many or a size class.

CDR3 protein: CSHPGGSYNEQFF
clone size: NA
J gene: TRBJ2-1
V gene: TRBV29-1

CDR3 protein: CASRMTGGPNTEAFF
clone size: medium-sized
J gene: TRBJ1-1
V gene: TRBV2

CDR3 protein: CASSYMVSGGSSNNEQFF
clone size: NA
J gene: TRBJ2-1
V gene: TRBV6-6

CDR3 protein: CASSFASAGRGEQFF
clone size: NA
J gene: TRBJ2-1
V gene: TRBV28

CDR3 protein: CSVAGTGFSYNEQFF
clone size: NA
J gene: TRBJ2-1
V gene: TRBV29-1

CDR3 protein: CASSLLPSGSNEQFF
clone size: NA
J gene: TRBJ2-1
V gene: TRBV27

CDR3 protein: CASSPWGSTGELFF
clone size: NA
J gene: TRBJ2-2
V gene: TRBV19

CDR3 protein: CATSDLPLGSSGNTIYF
clone size: NA
J gene: TRBJ1-3
V gene: TRBV24-1

CDR3 protein: CSAREQGAQETQYF
clone size: NA
J gene: TRBJ2-5
V gene: TRBV29-1

CDR3 protein: CASSNRNEQFF
clone size: NA
J gene: TRBJ2-1
V gene: TRBV7-2

CDR3 protein: CASSASGTEYQETQYF
clone size: NA
J gene: TRBJ2-5
V gene: TRBV7-9

CDR3 protein: CASSPSRGPKMNTEAFF
clone size: NA
J gene: TRBJ1-1
V gene: TRBV7-2

CDR3 protein: CASSPAPTGHNEQFF
clone size: NA
J gene: TRBJ2-1
V gene: TRBV27

CDR3 protein: CASSLSFEQFF
clone size: NA
J gene: TRBJ2-1
V gene: TRBV7-8

CDR3 protein: CASSQTDRSSYNEQFF
clone size: NA
J gene: TRBJ2-1
V gene: TRBV4-1

CDR3 protein: CASSLEMNTEAFF
clone size: NA
J gene: TRBJ1-1
V gene: TRBV5-1

CDR3 protein: CASSLEGTGEKTQYF
clone size: NA
J gene: TRBJ2-5
V gene: TRBV7-9

CDR3 protein: CASSQELNRVGYTF
clone size: NA
J gene: TRBJ1-2
V gene: TRBV14

CDR3 protein: CSAIRSNTGELFF
clone size: NA
J gene: TRBJ2-2
V gene: TRBV20-1

CDR3 protein: CASSEVGPGAGDTQYF
clone size: NA
J gene: TRBJ2-3
V gene: TRBV6-1

CDR3 protein: CASSLVLLEAGGHTGELFF
clone size: NA
J gene: TRBJ2-2
V gene: TRBV7-9

CDR3 protein: CAISESGQGSYEQYF
clone size: NA
J gene: TRBJ2-7
V gene: TRBV10-3

CDR3 protein: CASSPLKAGDGNEQFF
clone size: NA
J gene: TRBJ2-1
V gene: TRBV28

CDR3 protein: CASSVVPGTAYEQYF
clone size: NA
J gene: TRBJ2-7
V gene: TRBV7-8

CDR3 protein: CASSPTSGDSYEQYF
clone size: NA
J gene: TRBJ2-7
V gene: TRBV5-6

CDR3 protein: CASTYGTQLMDEQFF
clone size: NA
J gene: TRBJ2-1
V gene: TRBV2

CDR3 protein: CASSPGGRYNEQFF
clone size: NA
J gene: TRBJ2-1
V gene: TRBV7-2

CDR3 protein: CASSLASGGETQYF
clone size: NA
J gene: TRBJ2-5
V gene: TRBV12-3/TRBV12-4

CDR3 protein: CASSLVASGGAYNEQFF
clone size: NA
J gene: TRBJ2-1
V gene: TRBV5-1

CDR3 protein: CASSVMNTGELFF
clone size: NA
J gene: TRBJ2-2
V gene: TRBV9

CDR3 protein: CASSLNPLLADTQYF
clone size: NA
J gene: TRBJ2-3
V gene: TRBV12-3/TRBV12-4

CDR3 protein: CASSLENSGSAYEQYF
clone size: NA
J gene: TRBJ2-7
V gene: TRBV28

CDR3 protein: CASSPLGFGLAGALNTGELFF
clone size: NA
J gene: TRBJ2-2
V gene: TRBV4-1

CDR3 protein: CASSDGTDLVGPQHF
clone size: NA
J gene: TRBJ1-5
V gene: TRBV5-1

CDR3 protein: CAISSGLAGDTDTQYF
clone size: NA
J gene: TRBJ2-3
V gene: TRBV10-3

CDR3 protein: CASSATGTAIYEQYF
clone size: NA
J gene: TRBJ2-7
V gene: TRBV12-3/TRBV12-4

CDR3 protein: CASSSRDRVSYEQYF
clone size: medium-sized
J gene: TRBJ2-7
V gene: TRBV28

CDR3 protein: CSARTSGGPLSSYNEQFF
clone size: NA
J gene: TRBJ2-1
V gene: TRBV20-1

CDR3 protein: CSVVTSTGQETQYF
clone size: NA
J gene: TRBJ2-5
V gene: TRBV29-1

CDR3 protein: CASSQVAGYSGRGEKLFF
clone size: NA
J gene: TRBJ1-4
V gene: TRBV3-1

CDR3 protein: CAISGQGGNTGELFF
clone size: NA
J gene: TRBJ2-2
V gene: TRBV10-3

CDR3 protein: CSAEGQGRGYETQYF
clone size: NA
J gene: TRBJ2-5
V gene: TRBV29-1

CDR3 protein: CASGLLYEQYF
clone size: NA
J gene: TRBJ2-7
V gene: TRBV12-5

CDR3 protein: CASSLTRGGLETQYF
clone size: NA
J gene: TRBJ2-5
V gene: TRBV7-9

CDR3 protein: CSVGIGTGEYYEQYF
clone size: NA
J gene: TRBJ2-7
V gene: TRBV29-1

CDR3 protein: CASSEDLVEQFF
clone size: NA
J gene: TRBJ2-1
V gene: TRBV6-6

CDR3 protein: CASSHGPNNEQFF
clone size: NA
J gene: TRBJ2-1
V gene: TRBV11-3

CDR3 protein: CASSLGTGELGTGELFF
clone size: NA
J gene: TRBJ2-2
V gene: TRBV7-7

CDR3 protein: CASMGKDCYSGNTIYF
clone size: NA
J gene: TRBJ1-3
V gene: TRBV10-1

CDR3 protein: CASSQDGRRDEQYF
clone size: NA
J gene: TRBJ2-7
V gene: TRBV4-3

CDR3 protein: CASSFAGPGQYF
clone size: NA
J gene: TRBJ2-7
V gene: TRBV28

CDR3 protein: CASSTANTDTQYF
clone size: NA
J gene: TRBJ2-3
V gene: TRBV7-2

CDR3 protein: CASNIQKETQYF
clone size: NA
J gene: TRBJ2-5
V gene: TRBV13